The TCR beta chain under discussion was sequenced for a study of long-term antiretroviral therapy in people with HIV. Study outcomes and limitations: In HIV, the repertoires covered a tighter span of CDR3 lengths than in controls. ART preceded a rise in diversity that nonetheless stayed lower than in transplant donor controls.

Participants who had HIV were, without exception, treated in the United States. Concerning this clone itself: Its antigen remains unidentified.

Researchers report immunoSEQ v3.0 was run at survey level. Profiled with immunoSEQ multiplex PCR; TCRdb holds only in-frame clones, not every one. Among tens of thousands of clones, around 80% were seen once, and the ten largest hold roughly 18%. The trim removed 3 bases at V and 3 bases at J, leaving 5 bases unmatched. This CDR3 is 15 amino acids long. Germline CDR1 reads SGHVS; CDR2 reads FQNEAQ. The clonotype originates from a man in his forties or fifties with HIV. The input for sequencing was unsorted PBMCs, taken 0.5 years before starting antiretroviral therapy. V is TRBV7-8 and J is TRBJ1-2, with 9 nucleotides matching TRBD1. The CDR3 here is CASSFTGGGYYGYTF. The CDR3 coding sequence is TGTGCCAGCAGCTTCACAGGGGGCGGTTACTATGGCTACACCTTC.